This T cell receptor beta chain comes out of a study of regulatory T cells in long-lasting Graves disease. Ten or more counts support this clonotype. From germline, CDR1 is MDHEN and CDR2 SYDVKM. The CDR3 extends over 18 amino acids. V shed 3 bases, J shed 3 bases, and the junction held 9 bases outside the gene matches. Construction of TCR beta libraries relied on iRepertoire HTBI primers and on Arm-PCR targeting CDR3 regions. Via MiXCR, TCRdb re-called the multiplex PCR reads, giving one row per CDR3 protein. In the table there are 420,000 or so distinct CDR3 sequences, roughly 15% of which are singletons. Stated time point: newly diagnosed GD, antithyroid drugs for less than 3 months. Following extraction of RNA from PBMCs, that RNA was used to make the TCR library. The sample was also linked to a second study, of T cells in Graves' hyperthyroidism and ophthalmopathy.

V gene TRBV28 combines with J gene TRBJ2-2; 11 bases agree with TRBD1. This clonotype was obtained from a woman under 30 with Graves disease. Sequencing was performed on peripheral blood mononuclear cells (PBMCs), taken at new diagnosis, from a patient treated with antithyroid drugs. The CDR3, as DNA: TGTGCCAGCAGTTTCCGGAAGGCGGGACAGGGGGACACCGGGGAGCTGTTTTTT. This sequence encodes CASSFRKAGQGDTGELFF.